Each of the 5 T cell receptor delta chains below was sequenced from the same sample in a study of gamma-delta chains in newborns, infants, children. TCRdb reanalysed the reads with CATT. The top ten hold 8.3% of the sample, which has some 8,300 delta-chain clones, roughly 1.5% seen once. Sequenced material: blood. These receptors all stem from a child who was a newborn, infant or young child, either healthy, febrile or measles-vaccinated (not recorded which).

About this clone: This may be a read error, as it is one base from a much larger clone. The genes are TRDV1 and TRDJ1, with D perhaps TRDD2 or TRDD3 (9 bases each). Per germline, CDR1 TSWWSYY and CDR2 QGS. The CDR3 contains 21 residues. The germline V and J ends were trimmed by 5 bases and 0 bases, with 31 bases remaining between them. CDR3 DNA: TGTGCTCTTGGGTACCTTCCTACGTGGGACTGGGGGAGGCGTAACACCGATAAACTCATCTTT. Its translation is CALGYLPTWDWGRRNTDKLIF.

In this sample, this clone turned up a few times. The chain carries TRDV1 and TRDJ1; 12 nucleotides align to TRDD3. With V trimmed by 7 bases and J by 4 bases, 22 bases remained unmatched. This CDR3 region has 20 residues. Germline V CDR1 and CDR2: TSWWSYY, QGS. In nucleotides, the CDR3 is TGTGCTCTTGTTCGAGGCCTTCCTACTGACTGGGGGATACCCGGCGATAAACTCATCTTT. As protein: CALVRGLPTDWGIPGDKLIF.

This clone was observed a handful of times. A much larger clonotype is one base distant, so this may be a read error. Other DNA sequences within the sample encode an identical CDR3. The DNA for the CDR3 is TGTGCTCTCCTACGCCTAGCCCACGGGGCAGCGCAACTCTTCTTT. Translated: CALLRLAHGAAQLFF. The chain recombines TRDV1 with TRDJ2; perhaps TRDD2 as D (5 bases). The germline V gene has CDR1 TSWWSYY and CDR2 QGS. The CDR3 has 15 residues.

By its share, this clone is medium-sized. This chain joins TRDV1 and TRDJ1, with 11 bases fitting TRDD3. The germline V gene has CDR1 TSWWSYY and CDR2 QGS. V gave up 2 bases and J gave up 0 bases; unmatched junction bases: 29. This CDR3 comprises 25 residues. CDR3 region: CALGESGRSVILGDTLNPYTDKLIF. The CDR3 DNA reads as TGTGCTCTTGGGGAAAGTGGCCGGAGCGTCATTCTGGGGGATACACTTAACCCGTACACCGATAAACTCATCTTT.

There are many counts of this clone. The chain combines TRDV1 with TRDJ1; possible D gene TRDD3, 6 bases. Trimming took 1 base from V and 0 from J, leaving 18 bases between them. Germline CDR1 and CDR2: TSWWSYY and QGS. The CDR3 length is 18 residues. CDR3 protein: CALGEQLRGRNYTDKLIF. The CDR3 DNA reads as TGTGCTCTTGGGGAACAATTGAGGGGGAGAAACTACACCGATAAACTCATCTTT.